Listed here are 32 T cell receptor beta chains from one sample, sequenced in a study of spatial heterogeneity in lung cancer. Regarding the study as a whole: Counts of expanded intratumoral alpha and beta TCRs tracked tumor mutation counts.

Their recognized antigens are unknown. Time point meaning: sample taken at primary tumor resection. TCRdb fed the 5' RACE reads into MiXCR, producing one record per CDR3 protein. Among 7,300 or so distinct CDR3 sequences listed, 11% to 15% were seen once. Material: lung tumor tissue, obtained at surgery. All receptors derive from a female donor with early-stage non-small cell lung cancer.

Judged by abundance, this clonotype is medium-sized. V usage is TRBV28 and J usage is TRBJ2-7; tentatively, D is TRBD1 (6 bases). This CDR3 has 16 amino acids. Trimming removed 6 bases from V and 1 base from J, with 19 bases in between. Germline CDR1 MDHEN, CDR2 SYDVKM. CDR3 DNA: TGTGCCAGCAGCCTTTGGGGGAAGGACAGTTCCTACGAGCAGTACTTC. This codes for CASSLWGKDSSYEQYF.

This clonotype was seen at least ten times. This chain links TRBV20-1 with TRBJ2-1; 11 bases agree with TRBD1. This CDR3 has 16 residues. Germline values: CDR1 DFQATT, CDR2 SNEGSKA (reference sequence). V was pared by 2 bases and J by 4 bases, with 7 bases of the junction left unmatched. This chain's CDR3 is CSARLGQGVVYNEQFF. The CDR3 coding sequence is TGCAGTGCTAGACTGGGACAGGGGGTAGTATACAATGAGCAGTTCTTC.

This clonotype turned up a few times. V and J are TRBV20-1 and TRBJ1-5, with 7 bases matching TRBD1. CDR1 and CDR2 (germline): DFQATT, SNEGSKA (reference sequence). The J segment lost 0 bases and the V segment lost 6 bases, leaving 5 bases of the junction unmatched. The CDR3 runs 14 residues. This CDR3 is CSAKTGFSNQPQHF. The CDR3, as DNA: TGCAGTGCCAAGACAGGGTTTAGCAATCAGCCCCAGCATTTT.

This clonotype is medium-sized within its sample. This sequence joins TRBV9 and TRBJ1-3; no firm D call. This CDR3 is built from 14 residues. The V gene's germline CDR1 is SGDLS and CDR2 YYNGEE. V was cut by 4 bases and J by 0 bases, with 8 bases left in between. The CDR3 DNA reads as TGTGCCAGCAGCACTCAGAGCTCTGGAAACACCATATATTTT. Its protein product is CASSTQSSGNTIYF.

This clonotype was seen many times. V usage is TRBV6-1 and J usage is TRBJ2-5; unclear D gene. The V end was cut by 2 bases, the J end by 4 bases, with 2 bases between. This CDR3 comprises 11 residues. The germline V gene has CDR1 MNHNS and CDR2 SASEGT. The CDR3 sequence is CASSELETQYF. The CDR3 bases are TGTGCCAGCAGTGAACTAGAGACCCAGTACTTC.

This clonotype was detected ten times or more. The DNA of the CDR3 is TGTGCCAGCAGTGACCCAACTAGGCAAGAGACCCAGTACTTC. Translating gives CASSDPTRQETQYF. The chain is built from TRBV2 and TRBJ2-5, with D possibly being TRBD2 (5 bases). Trimming took 3 bases from V and 2 from J, leaving 10 bases between them. The V gene's germline CDR1 is SNHLY and CDR2 FYNNEI. The CDR3 has 14 amino acids.

This clonotype was picked up many times. The CDR3 DNA reads as TGTGCCAGCTCATCAAAACAGGGTCCAGGTGAAAAACTGTTTTTT. This gives the protein CASSSKQGPGEKLFF. This chain links TRBV18 with TRBJ1-4; D possibly corresponds to TRBD1 (6 bases). CDR1 and CDR2 (germline): KGHSH, LQKENI. The germline V and J ends were trimmed by 5 bases and 7 bases, with 17 bases remaining between them. This CDR3 comprises 15 residues.

This clonotype is medium-sized (0.01 to 0.1%) in the sample. The chain uses TRBV27 and TRBJ1-1; no firm D call. V shed 3 bases and J shed 11 bases, with 10 bases lying between them. This CDR3 has 11 residues. Looked up from germline, CDR1 is MNHEY and CDR2 is SMNVEV (reference sequence). The CDR3 is CASSFAGRAFF. CDR3 DNA: TGTGCCAGCAGTTTTGCTGGGAGGGCTTTCTTT.

This clonotype is medium-sized by share. The chain joins TRBV4-2 to TRBJ2-5, with 11 bases matching TRBD2. Per the germline V gene, CDR1 is LGHNA and CDR2 is YNFKEQ. Trimming removed 1 base from V and 14 bases from J; junction bases left unmatched: 9. The CDR3 length is 14 residues. The CDR3 loop is CASSQALAGGHLYF. The CDR3 DNA reads TGTGCCAGCAGCCAAGCCCTAGCGGGGGGCCATTTATACTTC.

At least ten counts were recorded for this clonotype. V and J are TRBV29-1 and TRBJ1-3, with D possibly TRBD1 on 5 matching bases. V was clipped by 2 bases and J by 5 bases, with 10 bases between them. This CDR3 is 13 amino acids long. Germline V gives CDR1 SQVTM, CDR2 ANQGSEA. The CDR3 DNA reads as TGCAGCGTTGAAAGGTGGACAAGAAACACCATATATTTT. It is translated as CSVERWTRNTIYF.

This clonotype was observed at least ten times. The rearrangement uses TRBV7-2 and TRBJ2-5; D is unresolved. The CDR3 sequence is 14 residues long. Germline CDR1 SGHTA, CDR2 FQGNSA. Trimming cost V 5 bases and J 5 bases, with 15 bases left between them. The CDR3 spells CASSPPPGLETQYF. Here the CDR3 DNA reads TGTGCCAGCAGCCCTCCCCCCGGCTTGGAGACCCAGTACTTC.

This clonotype was counted at least ten times. The chain is built from TRBV5-1 and TRBJ1-2; 10 bases are a match to TRBD1. The CDR3 runs to 15 residues. Germline lookup yields CDR1 SGHRS and CDR2 YFSETQ. Losses at the gene ends were 3 bases for V and 4 bases for J; bases not matched to a gene: 6. The CDR3 sequence: CASSSTRDRGYGYTF. The CDR3 DNA is TGCGCCAGCAGCTCAACCCGGGACAGGGGCTATGGCTACACCTTC.

The chain has TRBV29-1 and TRBJ2-5; D is possibly TRBD1 (6 bases). Between the trimmed V and J ends, which lost 3 bases and 1 base, there was a span of 21 bases. This CDR3 has 17 amino acids. The germline CDR1 and CDR2 sequences are SQVTM and ANQGSEA. CDR3 region: CSVEGRGSNPSQETQYF. The CDR3 nucleotides read TGCAGCGTTGAGGGTAGGGGGAGCAACCCGAGCCAAGAGACCCAGTACTTC.

This clonotype was counted at least ten times. This chain uses TRBV11-2 with TRBJ2-1, with D uncertain. V shed 6 bases and J shed 10 bases, with 16 bases lying between them. CDR1 SGHAT and CDR2 FQNNGV come from the germline V gene. This CDR3 is built from 13 residues. The CDR3, as DNA: TGTGCCAGCAGTCCACAGATGCTTGGCGAGCAGTTCTTC. This gives the protein CASSPQMLGEQFF.

This clonotype ranks as medium-sized. The chain is built from TRBV6-6 and TRBJ1-1; D might be TRBD1 (5 bases). The CDR3 runs 15 residues. Germline CDR1 MNHNY, CDR2 SVGAGI (reference sequence). V was pared by 7 bases and J by 0 bases, with 15 bases between. DNA for the CDR3: TGTGCCAGCAATGTCGGAACAGGAATGAACACTGAAGCTTTCTTT. Translating gives CASNVGTGMNTEAFF.

This clonotype is medium-sized in the sample. This chain links TRBV12-3 or TRBV12-4 with TRBJ2-1; a weak D match, TRBD2 (6 bases). V was shortened by 3 bases and J by 6 bases, with 12 bases between the two germline ends. CDR3 size: 14 residues. CDR3 sequence (DNA): TGTGCCAGCAGTTTGCTGGGAGGAAGCAATGAGCAGTTCTTC. The encoded protein is CASSLLGGSNEQFF.

Many counts were recorded for this clonotype. The V and J genes are TRBV7-2 and TRBJ1-5, with 8 bases aligning to TRBD1. After removal of 3 bases from V and 7 bases from J, the junction contained 5 bases not matched to a gene. Germline V gene lookup returns CDR1 SGHTA and CDR2 FQGNSA. This CDR3 is 14 amino acids long. This CDR3 is CASSLKTGAQPQHF. The CDR3 region has the DNA TGTGCCAGCAGCTTGAAGACAGGGGCCCAGCCCCAGCATTTT.

This clonotype was observed at least ten times. This CDR3 reads CASKWDRLTNQPQHF. CDR3 DNA: TGTGCCAGCAAATGGGACAGACTTACGAATCAGCCCCAGCATTTT. This chain uses TRBV28 with TRBJ1-5; 7 nucleotides agree with TRBD1. The V gene end was trimmed by 7 bases and the J gene end by 4 bases; junction bases not matched to a gene: 10. The germline CDR1 and CDR2 sequences are MDHEN and SYDVKM. This CDR3 contains 15 residues. The whole variable domain, filled in from reference TRBV28 and TRBJ1-5, reads DVKVTQSSRYLVKRTGEKVFLECVQDMDHENMFWYRQDPGLGLRLIYFSYDVKMKEKGDIPEGYSVSREKKERFSLILESASTNQTSMYLCASKWDRLTNQPQHFGDGTRLSIL.

This clonotype was seen many times. CDR3 loop: CSARGSWFTGELFF. The DNA of the CDR3 is TGCAGCGCGAGGGGCTCGTGGTTCACCGGGGAGCTGTTTTTT. This sequence joins TRBV29-1 and TRBJ2-2; the D gene could be TRBD1 or TRBD2 (5 bases each). Germline lookup yields CDR1 SQVTM and CDR2 ANQGSEA. Trimming left V 7 bases short and J 4 bases short, with 16 bases between. The CDR3 consists of 14 residues.

This clonotype counts as medium-sized (0.01 to 0.1%). The chain recombines TRBV6-5 with TRBJ2-5, with 8 bases lining up with TRBD1. The CDR3 loop spans 14 amino acids. The germline CDR1 and CDR2 sequences are MNHEY and SVGAGI. Trimming took 7 bases from V and 2 from J; bases not matched to a gene: 6. The CDR3 nucleotides are TGTGCCAGCACCCCCCGGACAGGGCAAGAGACCCAGTACTTC. This codes for CASTPRTGQETQYF.

This clonotype was seen ten or more times. This chain uses TRBV7-6 with TRBJ2-5; D may match TRBD1 or TRBD2 (5 bases each). The CDR3 has 12 amino acids. The V and J ends lost 3 bases and 4 bases respectively, with 6 bases between them. Germline V gene data show CDR1 as SGHVS and CDR2 as FNYEAQ. The chain's CDR3 is CASSFGGETQYF. Here the CDR3 DNA reads TGTGCCAGCAGCTTTGGGGGAGAGACCCAGTACTTC.

Ten or more counts support this clonotype. This chain uses TRBV20-1 with TRBJ1-2; D is undetermined. The V gene's germline CDR1 is DFQATT and CDR2 SNEGSKA (reference sequence). Trimming shortened V by 4 bases and J by 0 bases, and 3 bases separated the two germline ends. CDR3 length equals 11 residues. The CDR3 region is CSATPNYGYTF. For the CDR3, the DNA is TGCAGTGCTACACCTAACTATGGCTACACCTTC.

By sample fraction, this clonotype is large. The junction shows a germline mismatch at one end, possibly a read error. The J gene is TRBJ2-3, the V gene TRBV7-2; 10 nucleotides align to TRBD1. Germline V gives CDR1 SGHTA, CDR2 FQGNSA. CDR3 length equals 14 residues. The CDR3 loop reads CASSRLGQGRGPLF. DNA for the CDR3: TGTGCCAGCAGCCGCTTGGGACAGGGGCGAGGCCCCCTTTTT.

The table lists this clonotype with many counts. V and J are TRBV12-3 or TRBV12-4 and TRBJ2-2; D possibly corresponds to TRBD2 (5 bases). CDR3 size: 13 residues. The V gene lost 3 bases and the J gene lost 6 bases, with 8 bases spanning the gap. This CDR3 reads CASSFVGAGELFF. CDR3 bases: TGTGCCAGCAGTTTCGTCGGGGCCGGGGAGCTGTTTTTT.

This clonotype has at least ten counts. The V call is TRBV4-1, the J call TRBJ1-6, with unresolved D. This CDR3 has 15 residues. CDR1 is MGHRA and CDR2 is YSYEKL in the germline V gene. The germline V and J ends were trimmed by 1 base and 6 bases, with 10 bases remaining between them. The CDR3 reads CASSQGTLTNSPLHF. Written as DNA, the CDR3 is TGCGCCAGCAGCCAAGGGACCTTAACTAATTCACCCCTCCACTTT.

This clonotype was observed many times. The chain is built from TRBV19 and TRBJ1-5, with 9 bases identical to TRBD1. The V and J ends lost 10 bases and 2 bases, in that order; junction bases with no gene match: 9. CDR1 and CDR2 (germline): LNHDA, SQIVND (reference sequence). The CDR3 is 15 amino acids. The CDR3 sequence is CATQGGQGGNQPQHF. CDR3 in DNA: TGTGCCACCCAGGGGGGACAGGGCGGCAATCAGCCCCAGCATTTT.

This clonotype was seen many times. The V call is TRBV20-1, the J call TRBJ1-3; D gene unclear. V lost 1 base and J lost 0, with 7 bases in between. The CDR3 spans 14 residues. Germline-derived CDR1 and CDR2 are DFQATT and SNEGSKA (reference sequence). CDR3 coding DNA: TGCAGTGCTAGAGTCCAGAGCTCTGGAAACACCATATATTTT. Its translation: CSARVQSSGNTIYF.

This clonotype counts as medium-sized. The J gene is TRBJ2-2, the V gene TRBV6-5; D is perhaps TRBD2 (6 bases). Germline lookup yields CDR1 MNHEY and CDR2 SVGAGI. This CDR3 is 16 amino acids long. V was cut by 2 bases and J by 0 bases, with 10 bases left in between. Here the CDR3 DNA reads TGTGCCAGCAGTTACGCGGGGCCTCCGAACACCGGGGAGCTGTTTTTT. Residues: CASSYAGPPNTGELFF.

This clonotype appeared a single time. The V gene is TRBV28, the J gene TRBJ1-1; no clear D. The CDR3 length is 12 residues. Germline V gene sequence: CDR1 MDHEN, CDR2 SYDVKM. V was cut by 3 bases and J by 2 bases, with 4 bases left in between. As DNA, the CDR3 is TGTGCCAGCAGTTTTACCAACACTGAAGCTTTCTTT. This gives the protein CASSFTNTEAFF.

Sample share makes this clonotype medium-sized. This chain uses TRBV23-1 with TRBJ2-2, with D unclear. TRBV23-1 is assigned to the ORF class and has an uncertain function. Trimming took 1 base from V and 6 from J, leaving 9 bases between them. The CDR3 loop spans 14 amino acids. The CDR3 reads CASSQYWAPGELFF. The CDR3 region has the DNA TGCGCCAGCAGTCAATACTGGGCCCCCGGGGAGCTGTTTTTT.

This clonotype was recorded many times. The chain has TRBV6-2 or TRBV6-3 and TRBJ2-6; D call uncertain. The CDR3 covers 18 residues. CDR1 is MNHEY, CDR2 SVGEGT, per germline. The V and J ends lost 4 bases and 1 base respectively, with 17 bases between them. The CDR3 spells CASSFSLVRRSGANVLTF. CDR3 sequence (DNA): TGTGCCAGCAGTTTTTCTTTGGTTCGGCGATCTGGGGCCAACGTCCTGACTTTC.

In its sample, this clonotype is medium-sized. V is TRBV2 and J is TRBJ2-3, with TRBD1 as a possible D gene (5 bases). There are 17 residues in the CDR3. Germline lookup yields CDR1 SNHLY and CDR2 FYNNEI. The V and J ends lost 3 bases and 1 base respectively, with 17 bases between them. The DNA of the CDR3 is TGTGCCAGCAGTGAGATAAACAGGAAAGGCGGCACAGATACGCAGTATTTT. Residues: CASSEINRKGGTDTQYF.